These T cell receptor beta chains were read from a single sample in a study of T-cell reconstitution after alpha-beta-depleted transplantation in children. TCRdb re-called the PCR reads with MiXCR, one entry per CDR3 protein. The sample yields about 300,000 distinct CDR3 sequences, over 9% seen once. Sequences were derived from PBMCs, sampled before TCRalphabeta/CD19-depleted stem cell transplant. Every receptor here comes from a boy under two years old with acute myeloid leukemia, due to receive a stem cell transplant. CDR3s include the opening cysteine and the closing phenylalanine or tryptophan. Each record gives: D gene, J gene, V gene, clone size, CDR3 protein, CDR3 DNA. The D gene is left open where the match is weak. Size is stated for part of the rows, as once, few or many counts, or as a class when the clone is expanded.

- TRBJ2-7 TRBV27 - CASSPSPGSLYEQYF TGTGCCAGCAGTCCCTCCCCAGGGTCCCTCTACGAGCAGTACTTC
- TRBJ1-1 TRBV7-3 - CASSLNPLTVNTEAFF TGTGCCAGCAGCTTAAACCCACTGACAGTAAACACTGAAGCTTTCTTT
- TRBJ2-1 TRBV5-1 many CASFLGANEQFF TGCGCCAGCTTCCTGGGCGCCAATGAGCAGTTCTTC
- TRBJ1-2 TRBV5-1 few CASSLSPDYGYTF TGCGCCAGCAGCTTGTCGCCGGACTATGGCTACACCTTC
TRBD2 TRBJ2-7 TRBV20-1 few CSALAGVTYEQYF TGCAGTGCCCTAGCGGGAGTGACTTACGAGCAGTACTTC
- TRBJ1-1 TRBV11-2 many CASSLGGGRRAFF TGTGCCAGCAGCTTAGGAGGGGGTCGTCGAGCTTTCTTT
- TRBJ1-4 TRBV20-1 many CSATLIGTHPNEKLFF TGCAGTGCTACCTTAATCGGGACTCACCCTAATGAAAAACTGTTTTTT
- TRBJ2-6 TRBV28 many CASSPHWEGANVLTF TGTGCCAGCAGCCCCCACTGGGAAGGGGCCAACGTCCTGACTTTC
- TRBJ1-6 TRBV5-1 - CASSLSPFRLNSPLHF TGCGCCAGCAGCTTGTCGCCTTTCCGACTTAATTCCCCCCTCCACTTT
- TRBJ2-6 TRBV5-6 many CASSLGVSGANVLTF TGTGCCAGCAGCTTAGGCGTCTCTGGGGCCAACGTCCTGACTTTC
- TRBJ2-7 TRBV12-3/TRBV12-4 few CASSLGFKQYF TGTGCCAGCAGTTTGGGGTTCAAGCAGTACTTC
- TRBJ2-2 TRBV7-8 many CASSLEMSQVYTGELFF TGTGCCAGCAGCTTAGAGATGTCGCAGGTTTACACCGGGGAGCTGTTTTTT
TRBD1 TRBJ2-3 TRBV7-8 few CASRADRGWGTDTQYF TGTGCCAGCAGAGCGGACAGGGGATGGGGCACAGATACGCAGTATTTT
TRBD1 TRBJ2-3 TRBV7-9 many CASTQTRTGPLMNTQYF TGTGCCAGCACCCAAACCAGGACAGGCCCCCTAATGAATACGCAGTATTTT
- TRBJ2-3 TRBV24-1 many CATRGGSTDTQYF TGTGCCACCAGAGGAGGAAGCACAGATACGCAGTATTTT
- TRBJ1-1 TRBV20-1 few CSADPAAGDTEAFF TGCAGTGCTGACCCTGCGGCAGGGGACACTGAAGCTTTCTTT
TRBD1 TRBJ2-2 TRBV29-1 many CSVFDRADGELFF TGCAGCGTCTTCGACAGGGCCGACGGGGAGCTGTTTTTT
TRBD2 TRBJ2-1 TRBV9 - CASSVHTGTSEYSYNEQFF TGTGCCAGCAGCGTGCATACCGGGACTAGCGAATACTCCTACAATGAGCAGTTCTTC
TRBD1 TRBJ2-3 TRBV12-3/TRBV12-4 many CASSFTAGQGPSDTQYF TGTGCCAGCAGTTTTACGGCTGGACAGGGCCCTTCAGATACGCAGTATTTT
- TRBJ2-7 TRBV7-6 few CASSLKENCYEQYF TGTGCCAGCAGCTTAAAAGAGAACTGTTACGAGCAGTACTTC
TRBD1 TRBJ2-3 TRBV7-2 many CASSLNDRGLTQYF TGTGCCAGCAGCTTAAACGACAGGGGTCTTACGCAGTATTTT
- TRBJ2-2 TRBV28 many CASSSDSVNTGELFF TGTGCCAGCAGTTCTGACAGCGTGAACACCGGGGAGCTGTTTTTT